A selection of T cell receptor beta chains follows, all from one sample in a study of T cell repertoires in cytomegalovirus infection. MiXCR was run by TCRdb on the reads, yielding one entry per CDR3 protein. The sample includes a few hundred thousand distinct CDR3 sequences, more than 8% of them seen just once. The sequencing sample was made of PBMCs. The receptors shown here come from a human donor in good health (CMV status not recorded). Some clones in this sample may be carry-over from other donors' samples. CDR3s include the opening cysteine and the closing phenylalanine or tryptophan. The D gene is left open where the match is weak. Only some rows state a clone size, as once, few, many or a class for expanded clones.

d_call	clone_size	j_call	v_call	cdr3_aa	cdr3_nt
TRBD1	-	TRBJ1-2	TRBV9	CASSPQIDRVDGYTF	TGTGCCAGCAGCCCCCAAATCGACAGGGTGGATGGCTACACCTTC
-	many	TRBJ2-7	TRBV11-2	CASSFVAERSEQYF	TGTGCCAGCAGCTTCGTAGCCGAGAGGTCCGAGCAGTACTTC
TRBD1	-	TRBJ1-6	TRBV7-2	CASSPRQGVMTLHF	TGTGCCAGCAGCCCCCGACAGGGAGTTATGACCCTCCACTTT
TRBD2	few	TRBJ2-1	TRBV19	CASSQRGDEQFF	TGTGCCAGTAGTCAGCGGGGGGATGAGCAGTTCTTC
TRBD1	few	TRBJ1-3	TRBV12-3/TRBV12-4	CASSLKDRAIQSSGNTIYF	TGTGCCAGCAGTTTAAAGGACAGGGCCATACAAAGCTCTGGAAACACCATATATTTT
-	-	TRBJ1-2	TRBV4-3	CASSQERALVYGYTF	TGCGCCAGCAGCCAAGAACGCGCCCTCGTCTATGGCTACACCTTC
-	few	TRBJ1-2	TRBV19	CASSIVAGQKYGYTF	TGTGCCAGTAGTATAGTAGCCGGACAGAAATATGGCTACACCTTC
TRBD1	many	TRBJ2-1	TRBV4-1	CASSQRNSGQGGEQFF	TGCGCCAGCAGCCAAAGAAACTCGGGACAGGGAGGAGAGCAGTTCTTC
TRBD2	many	TRBJ2-7	TRBV6-5	CASSYATSGSRYEQYF	TGTGCCAGCAGTTACGCTACTAGCGGGAGTCGTTACGAGCAGTACTTC
-	many	TRBJ1-5	TRBV6-1	CASSAHQGNQPQHF	TGTGCCAGCAGTGCACACCAGGGAAATCAGCCCCAGCATTTT
-	many	TRBJ1-3	TRBV11-2	CASSLWESSGNTIYF	TGTGCCAGCAGCCTATGGGAGTCCTCTGGAAACACCATATATTTT
-	-	TRBJ1-1	TRBV28	CASSLETRRAFF	TGTGCCAGCAGTTTGGAGACTCGGCGGGCTTTCTTT
-	many	TRBJ1-1	TRBV12-3/TRBV12-4	CASGDRMNTEAFF	TGTGCCAGCGGAGACAGGATGAACACTGAAGCTTTCTTT
-	-	TRBJ2-3	TRBV20-1	CSAPTSPMYTDTQYF	TGCAGTGCCCCGACTAGTCCAATGTACACAGATACGCAGTATTTT
TRBD1	-	TRBJ1-2	TRBV29-1	CSVEGQGEGGYTF	TGCAGCGTTGAAGGACAGGGGGAAGGTGGCTACACCTTC
-	-	TRBJ1-5	TRBV7-2	CASSLATARSLHF	TGTGCCAGCAGCTTAGCGACGGCTCGGTCCCTGCATTTT
-	-	TRBJ2-2	TRBV19	CASITRVGWNTGELFF	TGTGCCAGTATCACCCGCGTGGGCTGGAACACCGGGGAGCTGTTTTTT
-	many	TRBJ2-3	TRBV7-2	CASSVGLRTDTQYF	TGTGCCAGCAGCGTAGGCCTAAGGACAGATACGCAGTATTTT
-	-	TRBJ1-3	TRBV28	CASIRSSGNTIYF	TGTGCCAGCATTAGAAGCTCTGGAAACACCATATATTTT
-	many	TRBJ2-3	TRBV20-1	CSARDGTGRDTQYF	TGCAGTGCTAGAGATGGAACAGGGCGAGATACGCAGTATTTT
-	-	TRBJ2-4	TRBV20-1	CSARAPFGFLTKNIQYF	TGCAGTGCCAGGGCCCCCTTCGGGTTTCTAACCAAAAACATTCAGTACTTC
TRBD2	many	TRBJ2-7	TRBV6-2/TRBV6-3	CASSYITGGEQYF	TGTGCCAGCAGTTACATCACGGGAGGCGAGCAGTACTTC
-	-	TRBJ2-3	TRBV19	CASSPAWAGTQYF	TGTGCCAGTAGTCCTGCATGGGCCGGTACGCAGTATTTT
TRBD1	many	TRBJ2-6	TRBV7-9	CASSPLPGQLSGANVLTF	TGTGCCAGCAGCCCACTACCGGGACAGCTCTCTGGGGCCAACGTCCTGACTTTC
TRBD1	-	TRBJ1-2	TRBV7-9	CASTHRGVNYGYTF	TGTGCCAGCACCCACAGGGGAGTGAACTATGGCTACACCTTC
-	many	TRBJ1-4	TRBV7-2	CASSLANGGIATNEKLFF	TGTGCCAGCAGCTTAGCTAATGGGGGTATTGCAACTAATGAAAAACTGTTTTTT
TRBD1	-	TRBJ2-7	TRBV12-3/TRBV12-4	CASSLTGVPSYEQYF	TGTGCCAGCAGTCTAACAGGGGTCCCCTCCTACGAGCAGTACTTC
-	-	TRBJ2-7	TRBV29-1	CSVQKNSYEQYF	TGCAGCGTACAGAAAAACTCCTACGAGCAGTACTTC
TRBD2	many	TRBJ2-3	TRBV7-2	CASSSDLAGGFADTQYF	TGTGCCAGCAGCTCGGACTTGGCGGGAGGGTTTGCAGATACGCAGTATTTT
-	many	TRBJ2-1	TRBV5-5	CASSLAVSTYNEQFF	TGTGCCAGCAGCTTGGCAGTCTCCACCTACAATGAGCAGTTCTTC
TRBD2	many	TRBJ2-2	TRBV7-3	CASSLLGGANSGELFF	TGTGCCAGCAGCCTTTTGGGAGGGGCGAATTCCGGGGAGCTGTTTTTT
-	-	TRBJ1-1	TRBV6-4	CASSDERYANTEAFF	TGTGCCAGCAGTGACGAGAGATATGCGAACACTGAAGCTTTCTTT
-	few	TRBJ2-2	TRBV24-1	CATSDLFTGELFF	TGTGCCACCAGTGATTTGTTCACCGGGGAGCTGTTTTTT
-	-	TRBJ1-5	TRBV6-6	CASQAGQADQPQHF	TGTGCCAGTCAGGCCGGTCAAGCGGATCAGCCCCAGCATTTT
TRBD1	many	TRBJ1-1	TRBV7-6	CASSSAQGTEAFF	TGTGCCAGCAGCTCAGCACAGGGGACTGAAGCTTTCTTT
TRBD2	few	TRBJ2-5	TRBV29-1	CSVEKRGDIQETQYF	TGCAGCGTTGAAAAGCGGGGGGACATTCAAGAGACCCAGTACTTC
TRBD1	-	TRBJ2-2	TRBV7-9	CASSAWDSPTGELFF	TGTGCCAGCAGCGCTTGGGACAGTCCGACCGGGGAGCTGTTTTTT